This TCR beta chain was retrieved from a study of blood T cells in healthy people across ages (dated by TCRdb to about 2015). The study in broad terms: In model experiments, template switching captured about one uniquely barcoded TCR beta cDNA molecule for every two T cells. Age-related changes in TCR beta repertoire diversity were measured in the study by deep sequencing normalized with unique cDNA molecular identifiers. Donors were grouped into four age groups: young (average 16 years), middle-aged (39), aged (approximately 67) and long-lived (about 82). To avoid experimental bias, donors of different ages were spread randomly across the sequencing lanes. For two donors (one aged 18 to 29 and one aged 80 or older), the study analyzed two additional independent replicas of 1 million unique cDNA reads from the same blood draw.

Libraries were constructed by 5' RACE. A second 7 to 11 cycle PCR used a sample-barcoded 5' primer and a J-beta primer mix. A template-switch 5' adaptor carrying 12 random nucleotides introduced a unique molecular identifier onto each TCR beta cDNA molecule. At least 2.5 million CDR3-containing paired-end reads were obtained from each sample. The Mint cDNA synthesis kit, primed by a TRBC-specific oligonucleotide, was used to synthesize first-strand cDNA from all RNA. Following uracil-DNA glycosylase treatment, a first 18-cycle PCR with universal primers M1SS and BC2_uni_R was performed on all cDNA. Per the authors' processing: Each sample was normalized by randomly selecting 1 million high-quality reads, each carrying a distinct molecular identifier. Instead of being binned into consensus sequences, reads with shared molecular identifiers were discarded. MiTCR, set to a Q25 quality threshold and the strictest error-elimination algorithm, was used for CDR3 identification, clonotype clustering and error correction. A nonparametric unseen species model using Euler transformation provided a lower-bound estimate of total TCR beta diversity. TCRdb reprocessing: public reads trimmed at Q25 with fastp, clones called with MiXCR, in-frame beta chains kept. Rows matching on CDR3 protein sequence are summarized as one entry with the most common DNA and genes. TCRdb's processing, not the authors', yielded these V and J calls. The table for this sample lists 1.8 million or so distinct CDR3 sequences; approximately 39% of them were counted only once. Roughly 23% of the sample rests with the top ten.

The study at large found these results: As age increased, observed TCR beta diversity per million T cells dropped in a roughly linear way, and a significant reduction was already evident by age 40. Because the CMV infection status of the donors was unknown, age-related changes in expanded clonotypes may potentially have been confounded. A strong correlation was found between observed TCR beta diversity and the percentage of naive T cells measured by flow cytometry. Compared with the aged group, the long-lived group had more naive CD4+ T cells, fewer expanded clones and increased TCR diversity, suggesting age selection. Since profiling was done on bulk unsorted PBMCs, naive and antigen-experienced compartments could not be conclusively compared. Estimates of total diversity based on one million sequenced T cells were regarded as lower bounds and as underestimates.

Including the terminal cysteine and phenylalanine, the CDR3 comprises 16 residues. CDR3 DNA is the only sequence kept; it has 48 bases, read in frame from the first base. Relative to germline, V is 1 base shorter and J is 3 bases shorter, with 13 bases between their ends. From the germline V gene, CDR1 is KGHDR and CDR2 is SFDVKD. The donors were a few dozen Caucasian individuals from Russia, aged roughly 6 to 100 years, who were systemically healthy. Each donor gave approximately 9.3 milliliters of peripheral blood, collected into EDTA-treated Vacutainer tubes. Ficoll-Paque density-gradient centrifugation was used to isolate PBMCs, with at least 7 million per sample. Total RNA was extracted from PBMCs with Trizol reagent, with at least 6 micrograms obtained per sample. For every donor, flow cytometry on a PBMC aliquot measured the percentage of naive CD45RAhigh/CD27high T cells. As for this clonotype: This receptor's antigen is unknown. No base quality values were provided; no much bigger clone lies one nucleotide off.

This sequence was found in a human donor in good health. Sequenced sample: blood. This sequence uses TRBV24-1 and TRBJ2-3; 6 matching bases give a weak D call of TRBD1. The CDR3 sequence is CATSDLQGVGTDTQYF. At the DNA level, the sequence is TGTGCCACCAGTGATTTACAGGGCGTAGGAACAGATACGCAGTATTTT.